One sample yielded the 9 T cell receptor beta chains listed below, sequenced in a study of shared clonotypes between healthy human individuals. Here immunoSEQ multiplex PCR was the method, and the copy in TCRdb shows in-frame clones only, minus some. Of a few hundred thousand clones in the sample, 65% are singletons; the top ten hold around 10%. What was sequenced was memory CD4+ T cells sorted from blood. Subset indicated: CD45RA-negative fraction. The receptors derive from a man aged 30 to 45 in good health.

The J gene is TRBJ2-1, the V gene TRBV18; D is perhaps TRBD2 (6 bases). Trimming removed 4 bases at V and 5 bases at J, with 15 bases between. The germline V gene has CDR1 KGHSH and CDR2 LQKENI. The CDR3 runs 15 residues. The CDR3 DNA reads TGTGCCAGCTCACTCCCGGGGGAGACGCACAATGAGCAGTTCTTC. Its protein product is CASSLPGETHNEQFF. Together with reference TRBV18 and TRBJ2-1, the CDR3 gives the full variable domain: NAGVMQNPRHLVRRRGQEARLRCSPMKGHSHVYWYRQLPEEGLKFMVYLQKENIIDESGMPKERFSAEFPKEGPSILRIQQVVRGDSAAYFCASSLPGETHNEQFFGPGTRLTVL.

This clone appeared a few times. The chain couples TRBV6-6 to TRBJ1-4, with TRBD1 identical over 8 bases. V shed 5 bases, J shed 7 bases, and the junction held 0 bases outside the gene matches. The germline V gene has CDR1 MNHNY and CDR2 SVGAGI (reference sequence). This CDR3 is built from 12 residues. The CDR3 region is CASSGQGEKLFF. Here the CDR3 DNA reads TGTGCCAGCAGTGGACAGGGTGAAAAACTGTTTTTT.

This chain links TRBV6-1 with TRBJ2-7; D perhaps matches TRBD1 (5 bases). V was shortened by 3 bases and J by 6 bases, with 15 bases between the two germline ends. CDR1 and CDR2 from the germline V gene are MNHNS and SASEGT. There are 14 residues in the CDR3. CDR3 loop: CASSDRQGFGEQYF. The CDR3 DNA reads as TGTGCCAGCAGTGACCGCCAGGGATTCGGCGAGCAGTACTTC.

Of note for this clone: At the DNA level, this CDR3 is encoded by other sequences in the same sample as well. The chain recombines TRBV7-9 with TRBJ1-5; D unclear. Germline CDR1 SEHNR, CDR2 FQNEAQ (reference sequence). Trimming took 4 bases from V and 0 from J, leaving 7 bases between them. This CDR3 region has 14 residues. CDR3 coding DNA: TGTGCCAGCAGCTCACAGCTTAGCAATCAGCCCCAGCATTTT. It encodes CASSSQLSNQPQHF.

Remarks on this clone: A single base separates this from a much larger clone, so it may be a read error. The chain is built from TRBV7-2 and TRBJ2-5; a weak D match, TRBD2 (7 bases). This CDR3 has 14 residues. V lost 1 base, J lost 5 bases, and 11 bases lay in between. The germline CDR1 and CDR2 sequences are SGHTA and FQGNSA. Here the CDR3 DNA reads TGTGCCAGCAGCTTAGGGGGGGGGCGGGAGACCCAGTACTTC. As protein: CASSLGGGRETQYF. Drawing the rest from reference TRBV7-2 and TRBJ2-5, the complete variable domain is GAGVSQSPSNKVTEKGKDVELRCDPISGHTALYWYRQSLGQGLEFLIYFQGNSAPDKSGLPSDRFSAERTGGSVSTLTIQRTQQEDSAVYLCASSLGGGRETQYFGPGTRLLVL.

The genes are TRBV11-2 and TRBJ2-1; the match to TRBD1 covers 7 bases. This CDR3 comprises 15 residues. After removal of 1 base from V and 7 bases from J, the junction contained 7 bases not matched to a gene. The germline CDR1 and CDR2 sequences are SGHAT and FQNNGV. The CDR3 region is CASSLARQGENEQFF. CDR3 nucleotide sequence: TGTGCCAGCAGCTTAGCAAGACAGGGAGAGAATGAGCAGTTCTTC.

The rearrangement links TRBV6-5 to TRBJ2-7, with D possibly being TRBD1 (5 bases). From germline, CDR1 is MNHEY and CDR2 SVGAGI. CDR3 size: 14 residues. Trimming cost V 7 bases and J 2 bases, with 15 bases left between them. CDR3 DNA: TGTGCCAGCACTAGAGATGGGGCTCCCTACGAGCAGTACTTC. Encoded protein: CASTRDGAPYEQYF.

The V call is TRBV6-1, the J call TRBJ2-1; TRBD2 agrees at 10 bases. CDR1 MNHNS and CDR2 SASEGT come from the germline V gene. V lost 5 bases and J lost 4; bases outside the gene matches: 5. CDR3 length equals 15 residues. The CDR3 DNA reads as TGTGCCAGCAGTCTAGCGGGAGTGTCGTACAATGAGCAGTTCTTC. Translated: CASSLAGVSYNEQFF.

The chain is built from TRBV7-9 and TRBJ1-1; weak D call: TRBD1 (6 bases). V was clipped by 4 bases and J by 1 base, with 10 bases between them. The germline CDR1 and CDR2 sequences are SEHNR and FQNEAQ (reference sequence). The CDR3 has 14 amino acids. DNA for the CDR3: TGTGCCAGCAGCTCGGACAGCTGGAACACTGAAGCTTTCTTT. It is translated as CASSSDSWNTEAFF.